These 4 T cell receptor beta chains were all obtained from the same sample, sequenced in a study of human CD8 memory T cell subsets (dated by TCRdb to 2018 to 2021). TCRdb shows the sequencer as NextSeq 550. A Human TCR Profiling Kit was used to prepare UMI-labeled 5' RACE TCRbeta libraries. The reads underwent TCRdb reprocessing, giving one record for each CDR3 protein sequence and no DNA. For this sample, the table gives about 17,000 distinct CDR3 sequences. The top ten clonotypes cover approximately 6.1% of the sample. Material for sequencing was CD8+ stem-like memory T cells (TSCM and TCM) sorted from PBMCs. Interpreted using the paper, the cell subset or site label stands for: stem-like memory CD8 T cells (TSTEM), CCR7+ PD-1- TIGIT-. These receptors came from a human donor in good health.

The chain has TRBV20-1 and TRBJ1-4. CDR1 and CDR2 (germline): DFQATT, SNEGSKA (reference sequence). The CDR3 sequence is 15 residues long. The CDR3 is CSARDLEATNEKLFF.

The J gene is TRBJ2-3, the V gene TRBV12-3 or TRBV12-4; TCRdb's assignment of TRBD2 cannot be checked, as there is no DNA. CDR3 length: 19 amino acids. The CDR3: CASSLLGDSGGPGADTQYF.

V usage is TRBV11-2 and J usage is TRBJ2-5; the TRBD1 assignment by TCRdb is unverifiable without DNA. Germline CDR1 SGHAT, CDR2 FQNNGV. CDR3 length: 14 residues. CDR3 in amino acids: CASSSQGTQETQYF.

This chain joins TRBV3-1 and TRBJ2-3; TCRdb gives TRBD1 as the D gene, but with no DNA this cannot be confirmed. Looked up from germline, CDR1 is LGHDT and CDR2 is YNNKEL (reference sequence). The CDR3 is 16 residues long. CDR3 sequence: CASAGGGGISTDTQYF.